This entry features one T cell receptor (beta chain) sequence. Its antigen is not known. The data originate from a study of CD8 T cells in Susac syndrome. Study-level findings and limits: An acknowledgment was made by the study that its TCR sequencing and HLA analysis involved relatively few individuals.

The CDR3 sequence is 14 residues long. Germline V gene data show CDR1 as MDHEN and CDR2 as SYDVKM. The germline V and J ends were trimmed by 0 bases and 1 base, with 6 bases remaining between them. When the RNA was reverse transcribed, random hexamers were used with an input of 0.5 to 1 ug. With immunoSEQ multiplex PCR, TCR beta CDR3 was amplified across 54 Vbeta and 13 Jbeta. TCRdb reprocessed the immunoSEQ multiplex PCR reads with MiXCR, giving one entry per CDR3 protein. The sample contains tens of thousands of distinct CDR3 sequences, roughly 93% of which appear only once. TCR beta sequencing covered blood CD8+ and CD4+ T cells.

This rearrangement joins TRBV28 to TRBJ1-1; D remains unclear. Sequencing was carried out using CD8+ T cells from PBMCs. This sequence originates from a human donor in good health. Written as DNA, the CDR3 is TGTGCCAGCAGTTTATGGAACAGGAACACTGAAGCTTTCTTT. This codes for CASSLWNRNTEAFF.